This entry lists 28 T cell receptor beta chains sequenced from one sample in a study of B cell selection in AIRE deficiency (dated by TCRdb to between 2018 and 2021). Library preparation was by the immunoSEQ multiplex PCR assay. TCRdb's version of the immuneACCESS table is confined to in-frame rearrangements and falls short of the full clone set. An unresolved V gene accounts for under half of the shortfall where checked; the remainder is of unknown origin. The table for this sample lists approximately 25,000 clones; nearly 97% of them were counted only once. Over 0.2% of the sample goes to the ten largest clones. CD4+CD127+ cells were sorted as the conventional CD4 T cell population. Material: CD4+CD127+ conventional T cells sorted from PBMCs. The receptors come from a human donor in good health.

The V call is TRBV7-2, the J call TRBJ2-3; TRBD2 matches at 11 bases. Germline CDR1 is SGHTA and CDR2 is FQGNSA. CDR3 length equals 15 residues. V dropped 5 bases and J dropped 2; count of bases not matched to a gene: 3. CDR3 residues: CASSTSGGNTDTQYF. CDR3 nucleotides: TGTGCCAGCAGCACTAGCGGGGGTAACACAGATACGCAGTATTTT.

This chain joins TRBV6-6 and TRBJ1-2; 9 bases match TRBD1. The CDR3 loop spans 14 amino acids. CDR1 and CDR2 (germline): MNHNY, SVGAGI (reference sequence). Unmatched junction bases numbered 4, after V lost 4 bases and J lost 4 bases. The CDR3 sequence is CASSSRDRVYGYTF. In DNA, the CDR3 is TGTGCCAGCAGTTCCCGGGACAGGGTCTATGGCTACACCTTC.

The sample holds a few counts of this clone. V usage is TRBV4-1 and J usage is TRBJ2-7; D unresolved. V was pared by 4 bases and J by 2 bases, with 9 bases between. The CDR3 runs to 13 residues. CDR1 and CDR2 (germline): MGHRA, YSYEKL. DNA of the CDR3: TGCGCCAGCAGCCCTGGCCCGACCTACGAGCAGTACTTC. Translated: CASSPGPTYEQYF.

The chain combines TRBV12-5 with TRBJ2-3; no definite D call. The V and J ends lost 0 bases and 1 base respectively, with 8 bases between them. The CDR3 is 15 amino acids. Germline loops: CDR1 LGHNT, CDR2 FRNRAP. CDR3: CASGLVVGRTDTQYF. CDR3 coding DNA: TGTGCTAGTGGTTTGGTGGTGGGCCGCACAGATACGCAGTATTTT.

This rearrangement joins TRBV6-6 to TRBJ1-4; TRBD1 matches 11 bases. V lost 6 bases to trimming and J lost 2 bases; unmatched junction nucleotides: 5. The germline CDR1 and CDR2 sequences are MNHNY and SVGAGI (reference sequence). This CDR3 contains 16 residues. The CDR3 spells CASSRTGGFTNEKLFF. The DNA for the CDR3 is TGTGCCAGCAGCCGGACAGGGGGCTTTACTAATGAAAAACTGTTTTTT.

The chain is built from TRBV7-6 and TRBJ1-3; TRBD1 matches 7 bases. Losses at the gene ends were 8 bases for V and 4 bases for J; bases not matched to a gene: 17. The CDR3 loop spans 17 amino acids. CDR1 is SGHVS and CDR2 is FNYEAQ in the germline V gene. The CDR3 nucleotides read TGTGCCAGCTCGAGGGGCGGAGGGGGCCACACGGGAAACACCATATATTTT. It translates to CASSRGGGGHTGNTIYF.

This chain links TRBV11-2 with TRBJ1-1; D gene unclear. CDR3 length equals 13 residues. Trimming shortened V by 6 bases and J by 6 bases, and 14 bases separated the two germline ends. Germline V gene data show CDR1 as SGHAT and CDR2 as FQNNGV. Here the CDR3 DNA reads TGTGCCAGCAGTACTAGAGGGTTCGCTGAAGCTTTCTTT. It codes for CASSTRGFAEAFF.

V gene TRBV9 combines with J gene TRBJ2-1, with 13 bases identical to TRBD2. The CDR3 consists of 17 residues. V lost 0 bases and J lost 8; bases outside the gene matches: 8. Germline CDR1 reads SGDLS; CDR2 reads YYNGEE. CDR3 DNA: TGTGCCAGCAGCGTAGCTCCTTGGACTAGCGGGAGCGATGAGCAGTTCTTC. It codes for CASSVAPWTSGSDEQFF.

The chain links TRBV18 to TRBJ2-5; 8 nucleotides align to TRBD2. The J segment lost 1 base and the V segment lost 4 bases, leaving 5 bases of the junction unmatched. The germline CDR1 and CDR2 sequences are KGHSH and LQKENI. This CDR3 region has 15 residues. The CDR3 region is CASSLSTSGQETQYF. CDR3 DNA sequence: TGTGCCAGCTCACTGTCCACTAGCGGCCAAGAGACCCAGTACTTC.

This clone was counted a single time. This chain joins TRBV6-5 and TRBJ1-2; 10 nucleotides line up with TRBD1. The CDR3 is 15 amino acids. The J segment lost 8 bases and the V segment lost 0 bases, leaving 6 bases of the junction unmatched. Germline-derived CDR1 and CDR2 are MNHEY and SVGAGI. The DNA of the CDR3 is TGTGCCAGCAGTTACTCGACCGGGACAGGGGAAGGCTACACCTTC. This encodes CASSYSTGTGEGYTF.

The chain recombines TRBV6-1 with TRBJ2-7; TRBD2 aligns across 7 bases. CDR3 size: 14 residues. V was pared by 5 bases and J by 3 bases, with 7 bases of the junction left unmatched. Germline V gene sequence: CDR1 MNHNS, CDR2 SASEGT. CDR3: CASSIPGLSYEQYF. In DNA, the CDR3 is TGTGCCAGCAGTATACCGGGACTAAGCTACGAGCAGTACTTC.

This sequence joins TRBV15 and TRBJ2-1; D uncertain. Germline-derived CDR1 and CDR2 are LNHNV and YYDKDF (reference sequence). The CDR3 sequence is 14 residues long. V gave up 1 base and J gave up 9 bases, with 13 bases separating them. The CDR3 coding sequence is TGTGCCACCAGCAGAGCTGATGGTCGTCTTGAGCAGTTCTTC. Translating gives CATSRADGRLEQFF.

The V and J genes are TRBV6-6 and TRBJ1-1, with no clear D. This CDR3 is 13 amino acids long. Trimming pared 5 bases from V and 0 bases from J, leaving 7 bases between. Germline CDR1 and CDR2: MNHNY and SVGAGI (reference sequence). In nucleotides, the CDR3 is TGTGCCAGCAGTACTATACTGAACACTGAAGCTTTCTTT. Residues: CASSTILNTEAFF.

The J gene is TRBJ2-7, the V gene TRBV28; D remains ambiguous. Germline V gene lookup returns CDR1 MDHEN and CDR2 SYDVKM. Deletions cut 3 bases from V and 2 bases from J, with 2 bases between. CDR3 length: 11 amino acids. DNA of the CDR3: TGTGCCAGCAGTTTCACCTACGAGCAGTACTTC. Protein: CASSFTYEQYF.

The chain links TRBV5-4 to TRBJ2-3; 7 nucleotides line up with TRBD2. The germline V gene encodes CDR1 SGHNT and CDR2 YYREEE (reference sequence). The CDR3 length is 15 residues. V was clipped by 1 base and J by 0 bases; unmatched bases: 2. As DNA, the CDR3 is TGTGCCAGCAGCTTGTCGGGGGGTAGCACAGATACGCAGTATTTT. This sequence encodes CASSLSGGSTDTQYF.

This clone was seen just once. The V and J genes are TRBV5-8 and TRBJ1-1; 9 bases match TRBD1. This CDR3 is 14 amino acids long. Unmatched junction bases numbered 7, after V lost 4 bases and J lost 6 bases. The germline V gene encodes CDR1 SGHTS and CDR2 YDEGEE. The CDR3 nucleotides read TGTGCCAGCAGCACCGGACAGGGGAGGGCTGAAGCTTTCTTT. This codes for CASSTGQGRAEAFF.

The chain recombines TRBV4-1 with TRBJ2-2; D is ambiguous. Trimming removed 1 base from V and 5 bases from J, with 14 bases in between. The length of the CDR3 is 16 residues. The germline V gene has CDR1 MGHRA and CDR2 YSYEKL. The CDR3 loop reads CASSQVYPDQTGELFF. The DNA for the CDR3 is TGCGCCAGCAGCCAAGTCTATCCGGATCAAACCGGGGAGCTGTTTTTT.

The V gene is TRBV6-6, the J gene TRBJ2-3; D gene ambiguous. The V gene lost 5 bases and the J gene lost 2 bases, with 5 bases spanning the gap. Germline V lookup: CDR1 MNHNY, CDR2 SVGAGI (reference sequence). CDR3 size: 12 residues. CDR3 sequence: CASSTPTDTQYF. Here the CDR3 DNA reads TGTGCCAGCAGTACGCCCACAGATACGCAGTATTTT.

The V call is TRBV18, the J call TRBJ1-3; TRBD1 matches 9 bases. This CDR3 is built from 15 residues. Germline loops: CDR1 KGHSH, CDR2 LQKENI. The trim removed 3 bases at V and 1 base at J, leaving 1 base unmatched. This CDR3 is CASSPTGGSGNTIYF. The CDR3 nucleotides read TGTGCCAGCTCACCGACAGGGGGGTCTGGAAACACCATATATTTT.

This rearrangement joins TRBV18 to TRBJ2-3; TRBD2 matches 8 bases. With V trimmed by 3 bases and J by 6 bases, 8 bases remained unmatched. CDR1 is KGHSH, CDR2 LQKENI, per germline. The CDR3 is 15 amino acids. The CDR3 loop reads CASSPSGSMVDTQYF. The CDR3 DNA reads as TGTGCCAGCTCACCGAGCGGGAGTATGGTCGATACGCAGTATTTT.

The chain recombines TRBV11-2 with TRBJ1-6; D gene uncertain. The CDR3 totals 14 residues. Germline CDR1 is SGHAT and CDR2 is FQNNGV. V was clipped by 6 bases and J by 6 bases, with 12 bases between them. The CDR3, as DNA: TGTGCCAGCAGTTCAACCGGGTTTAATTCACCCCTCCACTTT. Protein product: CASSSTGFNSPLHF.

The gene calls are TRBV4-2 and TRBJ2-1; 11 bases are shared with TRBD1. This CDR3 comprises 18 residues. Germline V gene sequence: CDR1 LGHNA, CDR2 YNFKEQ. With V trimmed by 0 bases and J by 7 bases, 11 bases remained unmatched. The CDR3 here is CASSQDGIRTGGFNEQFF. The CDR3 DNA is TGTGCCAGCAGCCAAGATGGAATCAGGACAGGGGGCTTTAATGAGCAGTTCTTC.

The rearrangement joins TRBV5-1 to TRBJ2-2; 9 bases match TRBD1. J was trimmed by 3 bases and V by 0 bases; bases with no gene match: 3. CDR3 size: 16 residues. In germline, CDR1 is SGHRS, CDR2 YFSETQ. CDR3 in DNA: TGCGCCAGCAGCTTGGCGGGACAGGGCCACACCGGGGAGCTGTTTTTT. It is translated as CASSLAGQGHTGELFF.

V gene TRBV25-1 combines with J gene TRBJ2-1; 13 nucleotides align to TRBD2. V was pared by 3 bases and J by 2 bases, with 1 base of the junction left unmatched. Germline CDR1 is MGHDK and CDR2 is SYGVNS. This CDR3 comprises 16 residues. DNA for the CDR3: TGTGCCAGCAGTGATACTAGCGGGAGGGCCTACAATGAGCAGTTCTTC. Amino acid sequence: CASSDTSGRAYNEQFF.

The chain's CDR3 is CASSAFRDRAYHGYTF. The CDR3 coding sequence is TGTGCCAGCAGCGCATTCCGGGACAGGGCGTATCATGGCTACACCTTC. The rearrangement links TRBV7-9 to TRBJ1-2; 9 nucleotides line up with TRBD1. With 5 bases clipped from V and 6 bases from J, the junction kept 13 bases outside the gene matches. Germline-derived CDR1 and CDR2 are SEHNR and FQNEAQ (reference sequence). CDR3 size: 16 residues.

This chain links TRBV11-2 with TRBJ2-3; 13 bases match TRBD2. This CDR3 has 20 residues. Germline loops: CDR1 SGHAT, CDR2 FQNNGV. J was trimmed by 0 bases and V by 0 bases; bases with no gene match: 9. CDR3 bases: TGTGCCAGCAGCTTAGATCGTTGGGAGACTAGCGGGGGGAGCACAGATACGCAGTATTTT. The encoded protein is CASSLDRWETSGGSTDTQYF. Based on the CDR3 plus reference TRBV11-2 and TRBJ2-3, the full variable domain is EAGVAQSPRYKIIEKRQSVAFWCNPISGHATLYWYQQILGQGPKLLIQFQNNGVVDDSQLPKDRFSAERLKGVDSTLKIQPAKLEDSAVYLCASSLDRWETSGGSTDTQYFGPGTRLTVL.

V is TRBV7-7 and J is TRBJ2-5; possibly TRBD1 for D (7 bases). Trimming removed 5 bases at V and 5 bases at J, with 15 bases between. This CDR3 is built from 14 residues. Germline V lookup: CDR1 SSHAT, CDR2 FNYEAQ (reference sequence). CDR3 sequence reads: CASSPRTGGETQYF. The DNA of the CDR3 is TGTGCCAGCAGCCCGAGGACAGGAGGGGAGACCCAGTACTTC.

This rearrangement joins TRBV2 to TRBJ2-3, with no clear D. The V gene's germline CDR1 is SNHLY and CDR2 FYNNEI. The CDR3 has 11 residues. V was shortened by 1 base and J by 5 bases, with 1 base between the two germline ends. The CDR3 region has the DNA TGTGCCAGCAGTGAAGGAGATACGCAGTATTTT. Its protein is CASSEGDTQYF.